The 10 T cell receptor beta chains listed next were all sequenced from one sample in a study of spatial heterogeneity in lung cancer. TCRdb ran MiXCR on the 5' RACE reads and lists one entry per CDR3 protein. The sample lists over 35,000 distinct CDR3 sequences; roughly a tenth were seen once. Indicated time point: blood at routine non-recurrence follow-up after resection. Sample: PBMCs, taken at follow-up. The receptors derive from a female donor with early-stage non-small cell lung cancer.

This clonotype was observed once. The chain is built from TRBV7-2 and TRBJ2-5, with D perhaps TRBD1 or TRBD2 (5 bases each). The CDR3 is made up of 13 amino acids. Looked up from germline, CDR1 is SGHTA and CDR2 is FQGNSA. V was cut by 5 bases and J by 1 base, with 8 bases left in between. For the CDR3, the DNA is TGTGCCAGCAGCCGGGGCCTCCAAGAGACCCAGTACTTC. As protein: CASSRGLQETQYF. The whole variable domain, remainder taken from reference TRBV7-2 and TRBJ2-5, is GAGVSQSPSNKVTEKGKDVELRCDPISGHTALYWYRQSLGQGLEFLIYFQGNSAPDKSGLPSDRFSAERTGGSVSTLTIQRTQQEDSAVYLCASSRGLQETQYFGPGTRLLVL.

The V and J genes are TRBV7-9 and TRBJ1-1, with D maybe TRBD1 (6 bases). The CDR3 length is 14 residues. V dropped 5 bases and J dropped 5 bases, with 15 bases sitting between them. Germline assignment: CDR1 SEHNR and CDR2 FQNEAQ (reference sequence). The CDR3 DNA is TGTGCCAGCAGCGCCTACCTAGGGGGGACTGAAGCTTTCTTT. Residues: CASSAYLGGTEAFF.

This clonotype appeared many times. This sequence joins TRBV9 and TRBJ1-1; the D is unclear. The germline V and J ends were trimmed by 4 bases and 7 bases, with 14 bases remaining between them. The CDR3 consists of 13 residues. CDR1 SGDLS and CDR2 YYNGEE come from the germline V gene. This CDR3 reads CASSLEAYGEAFF. CDR3 nucleotide sequence: TGTGCCAGCAGCCTCGAGGCTTACGGTGAAGCTTTCTTT.

This rearrangement joins TRBV20-1 to TRBJ1-6; 8 positions agree with TRBD1. The V gene's germline CDR1 is DFQATT and CDR2 SNEGSKA (reference sequence). This CDR3 is 15 amino acids long. V trimming: 3 bases; J trimming: 14 bases; junction bases outside the gene matches: 15. CDR3 loop: CSARGGQERGGSLHF. The CDR3 DNA is TGCAGTGCTAGGGGGGGACAGGAGCGCGGAGGGTCCCTCCACTTT.

The table lists this clonotype with many counts. The chain combines TRBV24-1 with TRBJ2-1; TRBD2 aligns across 9 bases. The CDR3 sequence is 15 residues long. CDR1 and CDR2 from the germline V gene are KGHDR and SFDVKD. Losses at the gene ends were 5 bases for V and 4 bases for J; bases not matched to a gene: 5. The CDR3 loop reads CATSGAGGPYNEQFF. The DNA for the CDR3 is TGTGCCACCAGTGGGGCGGGAGGGCCATACAATGAGCAGTTCTTC.

The CDR3 DNA follows: TGTGCCAGCAGTTCCTTGGCTGGACCTACAGGAGATACGCAGTATTTT. Translation: CASSSLAGPTGDTQYF. The chain couples TRBV28 to TRBJ2-3; tentatively, D is TRBD1 (5 bases). The CDR3 sequence is 16 residues long. V gave up 4 bases and J gave up 5 bases, with 19 bases separating them. Germline V gene lookup returns CDR1 MDHEN and CDR2 SYDVKM.

This clonotype was seen many times. The chain employs TRBV10-3 and TRBJ1-5; tentatively, D is TRBD1 (6 bases). Trimming shortened V by 0 bases and J by 0 bases, and 12 bases separated the two germline ends. Germline lookup yields CDR1 ENHRY and CDR2 SYGVKD. This CDR3 is 17 amino acids long. As DNA, the CDR3 is TGTGCCATCAGTGAGTCGAGAGGGGGTAATAGCAATCAGCCCCAGCATTTT. Protein: CAISESRGGNSNQPQHF.

This chain uses TRBV20-1 with TRBJ2-3; 8 nucleotides match TRBD1. The V gene end was trimmed by 6 bases and the J gene end by 0 bases; junction bases not matched to a gene: 14. The V gene's germline CDR1 is DFQATT and CDR2 SNEGSKA (reference sequence). The CDR3 runs 17 residues. Here the CDR3 DNA reads TGCAGTGCGTCGCGTCCCCCGGGACAGGCGAGCACAGATACGCAGTATTTT. Translating gives CSASRPPGQASTDTQYF.

There are many counts of this clonotype. The chain links TRBV9 to TRBJ2-2, with 8 bases matching TRBD2. V dropped 7 bases and J dropped 4; count of bases not matched to a gene: 9. CDR3 length: 15 residues. CDR1 and CDR2 from the germline V gene are SGDLS and YYNGEE. The CDR3 nucleotides are TGTGCCAGCGCCCTGGCGGGGGGTGGCACCGGGGAGCTGTTTTTT. This sequence encodes CASALAGGGTGELFF.

This clonotype has a count of ten or more. The J gene is TRBJ1-5, the V gene TRBV30; D uncertain. Germline CDR1 and CDR2: GTSNPN and SVGIG (reference sequence). The CDR3 length is 15 residues. Trimming removed 1 base at V and 2 bases at J, with 12 bases between. CDR3 loop: CAWSAGFVGNQPQHF. The CDR3 bases are TGTGCCTGGAGTGCTGGATTTGTAGGCAATCAGCCCCAGCATTTT.